Sequencing of this T cell receptor (beta chain) was carried out in a study of shared clonotypes between healthy human individuals. To note about this clone: The target antigen is unknown.

Study conclusions and caveats: Limitation of the genetic and exposure-history diversity represented came from the few donors. Naive CD4 clonotypes overlapped across a handful of donors at around 5%.

Generated by immunoSEQ multiplex PCR, the TCRdb table keeps only in-frame clones and is missing some. Of 2,500,000 or so clones listed, 90% to 95% were seen once; the top ten hold around 0.14%. HIV-negative, healthy adults without recent acute infections or vaccinations were the donors. The receptor was isolated from a man aged 18 to 29 in good health. The sample was naive CD4+ T cells sorted from blood. Subset described: CD45RA+ positively selected.

CDR3 bases: TGTGCCAGCAGCTCTGGGCCCGGCGAAGGCTACACCTTC. This translates into CASSSGPGEGYTF. The V gene is TRBV28, the J gene TRBJ1-2; D call uncertain. Between the trimmed V and J ends, which lost 6 bases and 8 bases, there was a span of 16 bases. The CDR3 has 13 amino acids. Germline lookup yields CDR1 MDHEN and CDR2 SYDVKM.